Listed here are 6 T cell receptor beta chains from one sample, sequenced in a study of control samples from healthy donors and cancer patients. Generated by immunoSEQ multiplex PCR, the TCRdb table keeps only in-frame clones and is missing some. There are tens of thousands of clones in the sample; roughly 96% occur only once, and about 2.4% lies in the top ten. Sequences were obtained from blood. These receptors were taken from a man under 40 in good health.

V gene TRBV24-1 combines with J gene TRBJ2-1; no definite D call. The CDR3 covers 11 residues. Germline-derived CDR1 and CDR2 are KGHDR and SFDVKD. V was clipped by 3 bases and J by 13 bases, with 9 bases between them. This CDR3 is CATSDGYRQFF. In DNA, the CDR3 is TGTGCCACCAGTGATGGATATCGTCAGTTCTTC.

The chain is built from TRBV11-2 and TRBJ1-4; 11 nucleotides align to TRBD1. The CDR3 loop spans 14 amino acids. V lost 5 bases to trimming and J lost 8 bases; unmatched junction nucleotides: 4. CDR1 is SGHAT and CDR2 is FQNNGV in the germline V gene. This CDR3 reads CASSIGQGAEKLFF. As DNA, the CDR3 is TGTGCCAGCAGCATAGGACAGGGGGCGGAAAAACTGTTTTTT.

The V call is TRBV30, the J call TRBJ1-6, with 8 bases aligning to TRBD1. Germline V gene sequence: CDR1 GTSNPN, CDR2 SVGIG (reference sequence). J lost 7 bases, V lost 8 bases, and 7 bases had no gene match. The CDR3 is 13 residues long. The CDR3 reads CAGTGGGNSPLHF. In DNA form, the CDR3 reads TGTGCCGGTACAGGGGGGGGCAATTCACCCCTCCACTTT.

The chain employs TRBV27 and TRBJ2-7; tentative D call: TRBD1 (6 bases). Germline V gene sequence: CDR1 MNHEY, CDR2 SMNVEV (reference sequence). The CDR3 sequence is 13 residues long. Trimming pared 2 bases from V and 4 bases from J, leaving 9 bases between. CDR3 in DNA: TGTGCCAGCAGTTTACAGGGGAGTTACGAGCAGTACTTC. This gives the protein CASSLQGSYEQYF.

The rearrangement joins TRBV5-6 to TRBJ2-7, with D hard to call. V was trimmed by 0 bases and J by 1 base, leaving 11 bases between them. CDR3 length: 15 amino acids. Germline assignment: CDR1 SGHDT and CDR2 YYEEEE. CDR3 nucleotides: TGTGCCAGCAGCTTGGCCGTCTTAACGTCCTACGAGCAGTACTTC. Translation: CASSLAVLTSYEQYF.

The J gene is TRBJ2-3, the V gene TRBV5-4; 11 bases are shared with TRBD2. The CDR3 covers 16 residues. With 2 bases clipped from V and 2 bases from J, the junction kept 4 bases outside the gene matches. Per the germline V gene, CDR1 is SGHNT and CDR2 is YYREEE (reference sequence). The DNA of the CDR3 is TGTGCCAGCAGCTTCGGGACTAGCGGTAACACAGATACGCAGTATTTT. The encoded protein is CASSFGTSGNTDTQYF.